The rows below give T cell receptor beta chains drawn from one sample of a study of Graves' ophthalmopathy and Graves' hyperthyroidism. TCRdb fed the multiplex PCR reads into MiXCR, producing one record per CDR3 protein. The profile shows around 340,000 distinct CDR3 sequences, roughly a sixth of them singletons. The specimen sequenced was peripheral blood. The receptors were gathered from an adult man with Graves' ophthalmopathy. The CDR3 runs from the conserved cysteine through the conserved F or W. D genes are given only for firm matches. Size is stated for part of the rows, as once, few or many counts, or as a class when the clone is expanded.

D gene: NA
J gene: TRBJ1-1
clone size: many
V gene: TRBV30
CDR3 DNA: TGTGCCTGGAGTGTGGGGGCGAACACTGAAGCTTTCTTT
CDR3 protein: CAWSVGANTEAFF

D gene: NA
J gene: TRBJ2-7
clone size: many
V gene: TRBV6-1
CDR3 DNA: TGTGCCAGCAGCCCCCCGACAGGCCGATCCTACGAGCAGTACTTC
CDR3 protein: CASSPPTGRSYEQYF

D gene: NA
J gene: TRBJ1-6
clone size: NA
V gene: TRBV28
CDR3 DNA: TGTGCCAGCAGACCAAGGGGGGACTCCTATAATTCACCCCTCCACTTT
CDR3 protein: CASRPRGDSYNSPLHF

D gene: NA
J gene: TRBJ1-5
clone size: many
V gene: TRBV5-1
CDR3 DNA: TGCGCCAGCAGCCCTGACAGTAGCAATCAGCCCCAGCATTTT
CDR3 protein: CASSPDSSNQPQHF

D gene: TRBD1
J gene: TRBJ2-5
clone size: many
V gene: TRBV11-1
CDR3 DNA: TGTGCCAGCAGCTTAGCCTCGGGACAGGGAGGCGAGACCCAGTACTTC
CDR3 protein: CASSLASGQGGETQYF

D gene: TRBD2
J gene: TRBJ2-7
clone size: many
V gene: TRBV10-3
CDR3 DNA: TGTGCCATCAGCACTACGGGGGCTAGCGGGCCTGAGCAGTACTTC
CDR3 protein: CAISTTGASGPEQYF

D gene: TRBD1
J gene: TRBJ2-7
clone size: many
V gene: TRBV28
CDR3 DNA: TGTGCCAGCAGTCTCGGACAGGAGTACTCCTACGAGCAGTACTTC
CDR3 protein: CASSLGQEYSYEQYF

D gene: TRBD2
J gene: TRBJ2-7
clone size: many
V gene: TRBV5-1
CDR3 DNA: TGCGCCAGCAGCAGGCGGGAGGGCTCCTACGAGCAGTACTTC
CDR3 protein: CASSRREGSYEQYF

D gene: TRBD2
J gene: TRBJ2-5
clone size: many
V gene: TRBV2
CDR3 DNA: TGTGCCAGCGGGGGGGGAGAGACCCAGTACTTC
CDR3 protein: CASGGGETQYF

D gene: NA
J gene: TRBJ2-7
clone size: many
V gene: TRBV30
CDR3 DNA: TGTGCCTCCACCCGGGTTGCCTACGAGCAGTACTTC
CDR3 protein: CASTRVAYEQYF

D gene: NA
J gene: TRBJ2-5
clone size: many
V gene: TRBV2
CDR3 DNA: TGTGCCAGCCTATTAAATCGGAAGACCCAGTACTTC
CDR3 protein: CASLLNRKTQYF

D gene: TRBD2
J gene: TRBJ2-7
clone size: many
V gene: TRBV7-8
CDR3 DNA: TGTGCCAGCAGCTCTCTAGCGGCCCCGTCCTACGAGCAGTACTTC
CDR3 protein: CASSSLAAPSYEQYF

D gene: NA
J gene: TRBJ2-7
clone size: NA
V gene: TRBV25-1
CDR3 DNA: TGTGCCAGCAGTGATGGTCCCTCCGAGCAGTACTTC
CDR3 protein: CASSDGPSEQYF

D gene: TRBD1
J gene: TRBJ1-1
clone size: many
V gene: TRBV12-3/TRBV12-4
CDR3 DNA: TGTGCCAGCAGCCAACAGGGGTCGAACACTGAAGCTTTCTTT
CDR3 protein: CASSQQGSNTEAFF

D gene: TRBD1
J gene: TRBJ1-2
clone size: many
V gene: TRBV7-9
CDR3 DNA: TGTGCCAGCAGCCCGGGACAGGTTGGCTACACCTTC
CDR3 protein: CASSPGQVGYTF

D gene: NA
J gene: TRBJ2-5
clone size: many
V gene: TRBV24-1
CDR3 DNA: TGTGCCACCAGTGGCTCCGCGACACAAGAGACCCAGTACTTC
CDR3 protein: CATSGSATQETQYF

D gene: TRBD1
J gene: TRBJ1-2
clone size: many
V gene: TRBV9
CDR3 DNA: TGTGCCAGCAGCGTAGGACAGGGGGCCGGCTATGGCTACACCTTC
CDR3 protein: CASSVGQGAGYGYTF

D gene: NA
J gene: TRBJ2-7
clone size: NA
V gene: TRBV18
CDR3 DNA: TGTGTCAGCTCACCAGCCAACATCCCCGAGCAGTACTTC
CDR3 protein: CVSSPANIPEQYF

D gene: NA
J gene: TRBJ2-7
clone size: many
V gene: TRBV30
CDR3 DNA: TGTGCCCGGGACGAGGGAATCCCCTTCGGAGAGCAGTACTTC
CDR3 protein: CARDEGIPFGEQYF

D gene: NA
J gene: TRBJ2-7
clone size: many
V gene: TRBV6-5
CDR3 DNA: TGTGCCAGCAGTTACTCGAATCCCATCCCCTACGAGCAGTACTTC
CDR3 protein: CASSYSNPIPYEQYF

D gene: TRBD1
J gene: TRBJ2-7
clone size: few
V gene: TRBV6-1
CDR3 DNA: TGTGCCAGCAGTGGGACAGGGGGCTGCGAGCAGTACTTC
CDR3 protein: CASSGTGGCEQYF

D gene: NA
J gene: TRBJ1-1
clone size: many
V gene: TRBV12-3/TRBV12-4
CDR3 DNA: TGTGCCAGCAGTTTCACGGGGCCTCCAGTCGCTGAAGCTTTCTTT
CDR3 protein: CASSFTGPPVAEAFF

D gene: TRBD1
J gene: TRBJ2-7
clone size: NA
V gene: TRBV6-2/TRBV6-3
CDR3 DNA: TGTGCCAGCAGTAGGGACAGGGGCTGGGAGCAGTACTTC
CDR3 protein: CASSRDRGWEQYF

D gene: NA
J gene: TRBJ1-1
clone size: many
V gene: TRBV18
CDR3 DNA: TGTGCCAGCTCACCAGGCGGGAAAGACGCTGAAGCTTTCTTT
CDR3 protein: CASSPGGKDAEAFF

D gene: NA
J gene: TRBJ1-5
clone size: NA
V gene: TRBV12-3/TRBV12-4
CDR3 DNA: TGTGCCAGCAGTTTAGTTTCGGGGTCTGCCCAGCATTTT
CDR3 protein: CASSLVSGSAQHF

D gene: NA
J gene: TRBJ1-3
clone size: many
V gene: TRBV6-5
CDR3 DNA: TGTGCCAGCAGGATAAGGTCTGGAAACACCATATATTTT
CDR3 protein: CASRIRSGNTIYF

D gene: TRBD1
J gene: TRBJ2-7
clone size: few
V gene: TRBV6-1
CDR3 DNA: TGTGCCAGCAGTGAAGTTCGGATTCTGGACAGGGGGACCTACGAGCAGTACTTC
CDR3 protein: CASSEVRILDRGTYEQYF

D gene: NA
J gene: TRBJ2-7
clone size: NA
V gene: TRBV3-1
CDR3 DNA: TGTGCCAGCAGCCAAGGTCGCAGTTTCGAGCAGTACTTC
CDR3 protein: CASSQGRSFEQYF

D gene: TRBD1
J gene: TRBJ2-5
clone size: many
V gene: TRBV12-3/TRBV12-4
CDR3 DNA: TGTGCCAGCAGTATAGGGACAGGACAAGAGACCCAGTACTTC
CDR3 protein: CASSIGTGQETQYF

D gene: TRBD2
J gene: TRBJ2-2
clone size: many
V gene: TRBV30
CDR3 DNA: TGTGCCTGGAGTGGGCGGGAGACCTACACCGGGGAGCTGTTTTTT
CDR3 protein: CAWSGRETYTGELFF

D gene: TRBD1
J gene: TRBJ2-7
clone size: many
V gene: TRBV5-5
CDR3 DNA: TGTGCCAGCAGCTGGGGACAGGGTATCTACGAGCAGTACTTC
CDR3 protein: CASSWGQGIYEQYF

D gene: TRBD2
J gene: TRBJ2-5
clone size: many
V gene: TRBV30
CDR3 DNA: TGTGCCTGGAGTGTACAAAAGTGGGGACTAGCGGACCAAGAGACCCAGTACTTC
CDR3 protein: CAWSVQKWGLADQETQYF

D gene: NA
J gene: TRBJ1-1
clone size: many
V gene: TRBV12-3/TRBV12-4
CDR3 DNA: TGTGCCAGCAGTTTGTCCCAGTTTTCGTCCGCTTTCTTT
CDR3 protein: CASSLSQFSSAFF

D gene: NA
J gene: TRBJ1-5
clone size: NA
V gene: TRBV27
CDR3 DNA: TGTGCCAGCAGTTTAAGGGGGGGGAGGAGAGGAGTCAATCAGCCCCAGCCTTTT
CDR3 protein: CASSLRGGRRGVNQPQPF

D gene: TRBD1
J gene: TRBJ1-6
clone size: many
V gene: TRBV4-1
CDR3 DNA: TGCGCCAGCAGCCAGTCAGGGGGCCCCGTCGATTCACCCCTCCACTTT
CDR3 protein: CASSQSGGPVDSPLHF

D gene: TRBD1
J gene: TRBJ1-2
clone size: many
V gene: TRBV9
CDR3 DNA: TGTGCCAGCAGCGTAGAGGTCCGACAGGGCGCGTATGGCTACACCTTC
CDR3 protein: CASSVEVRQGAYGYTF

D gene: NA
J gene: TRBJ1-2
clone size: few
V gene: TRBV2
CDR3 DNA: TGTGCCAGCAATGGACAGCAGGGGACCAACTATGGCTACACCTTC
CDR3 protein: CASNGQQGTNYGYTF

D gene: NA
J gene: TRBJ1-5
clone size: many
V gene: TRBV9
CDR3 DNA: TGTGCCAGCAGCGCGGGGGGGGGGAACCAGCCCCAGCATTTT
CDR3 protein: CASSAGGGNQPQHF

D gene: TRBD1
J gene: TRBJ1-3
clone size: many
V gene: TRBV6-1
CDR3 DNA: TGTGCCAGCACCGGAGGGACAGGATCAGGAAACACCATATATTTT
CDR3 protein: CASTGGTGSGNTIYF

D gene: NA
J gene: TRBJ2-7
clone size: many
V gene: TRBV20-1
CDR3 DNA: TGCAGTGCTAGAGGGACTGGGTATAGCGAGCAGTACTTC
CDR3 protein: CSARGTGYSEQYF

D gene: NA
J gene: TRBJ2-4
clone size: many
V gene: TRBV11-3
CDR3 DNA: TGTGCCAGCAGCTTAGTTGCCAAAAACATTCAGTACTTC
CDR3 protein: CASSLVAKNIQYF

D gene: NA
J gene: TRBJ2-7
clone size: many
V gene: TRBV12-3/TRBV12-4
CDR3 DNA: TGTGCCAGCAGTTTAGGGGGGGTTAGCTCCTACGAGCAGTACTTC
CDR3 protein: CASSLGGVSSYEQYF

D gene: NA
J gene: TRBJ1-1
clone size: many
V gene: TRBV5-1
CDR3 DNA: TGCGCCAGCAGAACCGCAGACATGAACACTGAAGCTTTCTTT
CDR3 protein: CASRTADMNTEAFF

D gene: NA
J gene: TRBJ1-5
clone size: NA
V gene: TRBV2
CDR3 DNA: TGTGCCAGCAGTGAATTGGGTGGGAATCAGCCCCAGCATTTT
CDR3 protein: CASSELGGNQPQHF

D gene: NA
J gene: TRBJ1-1
clone size: many
V gene: TRBV5-1
CDR3 DNA: TGCGCCAGCAGCTTGGTGCCGGACACAAACACTGAAGCTTTCTTT
CDR3 protein: CASSLVPDTNTEAFF

D gene: NA
J gene: TRBJ1-1
clone size: many
V gene: TRBV27
CDR3 DNA: TGTGCCAGCAGTCAAAGGGGAAGCACTGAAGCTTTCTTT
CDR3 protein: CASSQRGSTEAFF

D gene: NA
J gene: TRBJ2-5
clone size: many
V gene: TRBV7-2
CDR3 DNA: TGTGCCAGCAGCTTAGTCGGGGGCTTGGAGACCCAGTACTTC
CDR3 protein: CASSLVGGLETQYF

D gene: NA
J gene: TRBJ1-2
clone size: NA
V gene: TRBV28
CDR3 DNA: TGTGCCAGCAGTCCTATTCATCCCACAGGTTTGGGTACCTTC
CDR3 protein: CASSPIHPTGLGTF